These 17 T cell receptor beta chains share one sample of origin, sequenced in a study of T cells after yellow fever vaccination. TCRdb passed the 5' RACE reads through MiXCR, listing each CDR3 protein once. Seen here are more than 350,000 distinct CDR3 sequences, roughly 12% observed once, and the top ten hold roughly a sixth. Sequencing was performed on PBMCs, taken on the day of the first yellow fever vaccination. The receptor set was obtained from a man aged 18 to 30 who received the YFV17D yellow fever vaccine.

The chain links TRBV4-3 to TRBJ2-3, with D perhaps given as TRBD1 or TRBD2 (5 bases each). The CDR3 is made up of 14 amino acids. Germline assignment: CDR1 LGHNA and CDR2 YSLEER. V was shortened by 4 bases and J by 3 bases, with 11 bases between the two germline ends. CDR3 nucleotide sequence: TGCGCCAGCAGCCCGGGCTGGGGGACAGATACGCAGTATTTT. It yields the protein CASSPGWGTDTQYF.

The chain is built from TRBV7-2 and TRBJ1-1, with TRBD1 identical over 9 bases. This CDR3 region has 16 residues. Germline V gene lookup returns CDR1 SGHTA and CDR2 FQGNSA. V lost 5 bases and J lost 3; bases outside the gene matches: 10. In DNA form, the CDR3 reads TGTGCCAGCAGCCTCCTGTGGGGGACAGGGTACACTGAAGCTTTCTTT. Translated: CASSLLWGTGYTEAFF.

The gene calls are TRBV7-9 and TRBJ2-1; D is unresolved. Trimming shortened V by 1 base and J by 0 bases, and 13 bases separated the two germline ends. Germline V gives CDR1 SEHNR, CDR2 FQNEAQ (reference sequence). This CDR3 is built from 17 residues. The CDR3 region is CASSLVRQTSSYNEQFF. CDR3 DNA: TGTGCCAGCAGCTTAGTAAGGCAGACGAGCTCCTACAATGAGCAGTTCTTC.

This chain connects TRBV11-2 to TRBJ1-4; D ambiguous. Germline V gives CDR1 SGHAT, CDR2 FQNNGV. V was clipped by 4 bases and J by 7 bases, with 16 bases between them. This CDR3 comprises 15 residues. CDR3 sequence reads: CASSSIGRGFEKLFF. The CDR3, as DNA: TGTGCCAGCAGCTCCATCGGGCGGGGATTTGAAAAACTGTTTTTT.

This clonotype has just a few counts. The chain joins TRBV12-3 or TRBV12-4 to TRBJ2-1; TRBD2 might be the D (6 bases). The CDR3 is made up of 15 amino acids. Trimming removed 7 bases from V and 5 bases from J, with 18 bases in between. DNA for the CDR3: TGTGCCAGCACCTTAGACCGGAGGGGTAACAATGAGCAGTTCTTC. It yields the protein CASTLDRRGNNEQFF.

This clonotype showed up just a few times. J is TRBJ2-1 and V is TRBV7-2; unclear D gene. The CDR3 contains 13 residues. Germline CDR1 is SGHTA and CDR2 is FQGNSA. V lost 5 bases and J lost 0, with 5 bases in between. CDR3: CASSTFSYNEQFF. As DNA, the CDR3 is TGTGCCAGCAGCACGTTCTCCTACAATGAGCAGTTCTTC.

A few counts support this clonotype. This sequence joins TRBV5-1 and TRBJ2-1; D gene unclear. Germline CDR1 reads SGHRS; CDR2 reads YFSETQ. Trimming pared 3 bases from V and 6 bases from J, leaving 16 bases between. The CDR3 runs to 15 residues. CDR3 in DNA: TGCGCCAGCAGCTCAAGGCGATCAGAACCCAATGAGCAGTTCTTC. This gives the protein CASSSRRSEPNEQFF.

The chain recombines TRBV19 with TRBJ1-2; TRBD1 might be the D (5 bases). The CDR3 spans 15 residues. Per germline, CDR1 LNHDA and CDR2 SQIVND (reference sequence). V lost 1 base, J lost 0 bases, and 9 bases lay in between. CDR3 sequence: CASSIAGPPNYGYTF. The CDR3 bases are TGTGCCAGTAGTATAGCGGGACCTCCTAACTATGGCTACACCTTC.

This clonotype was observed many times. The V call is TRBV29-1, the J call TRBJ2-2; TRBD2 aligns across 13 bases. Germline V gene lookup returns CDR1 SQVTM and CDR2 ANQGSEA. J gave up 11 bases and V 5 bases, and 2 bases lay outside the gene matches. The CDR3 runs to 12 residues. The CDR3 spells CSVRLAGGELFF. For the CDR3, the DNA is TGCAGCGTTCGACTAGCGGGGGGCGAGCTGTTTTTT.

The table lists this clonotype with a few counts. The rearrangement joins TRBV5-6 to TRBJ1-2; 12 bases agree with TRBD1. V shed 4 bases, J shed 7 bases, and the junction held 5 bases outside the gene matches. Germline loops: CDR1 SGHDT, CDR2 YYEEEE. The CDR3 extends over 14 amino acids. CDR3 DNA sequence: TGTGCCAGCAGCGGAGGGACAGGGGGCTTTGGCTACACCTTC. Amino acids: CASSGGTGGFGYTF.

This clonotype came up a few times. CDR3 nucleotides: TGCAGTGGGGGAGGGGGCGGACAAGAGACCCAGTACTTC. It translates to CSGGGGGQETQYF. This chain connects TRBV20-1 to TRBJ2-5, with D possibly being TRBD1 or TRBD2 (7 bases each). Per germline, CDR1 DFQATT and CDR2 SNEGSKA (reference sequence). The V end was cut by 7 bases, the J end by 2 bases, with 14 bases between. The CDR3 extends over 13 amino acids.

The chain combines TRBV6-2 or TRBV6-3 with TRBJ2-1; maybe TRBD2 (7 bases). V gave up 4 bases and J gave up 4 bases, with 14 bases separating them. This CDR3 contains 15 residues. Germline V CDR1 and CDR2: MNHEY, SVGEGT. The CDR3 loop is CASSSGRGTYNEQFF. The CDR3 coding sequence is TGTGCCAGCAGTTCTGGGAGGGGGACTTACAATGAGCAGTTCTTC.

CDR3 DNA sequence: TGCGCCAGCACATCCCGGCTCGGAACAGGGCGGGATGAGCAGTTCTTC. Its protein product is CASTSRLGTGRDEQFF. J is TRBJ2-1 and V is TRBV10-2; perhaps TRBD1 as D (6 bases). The CDR3 runs to 16 residues. Germline CDR1 is WSHSY and CDR2 is SAAADI. The V and J ends lost 7 bases and 8 bases respectively, with 24 bases between them.

As to this clonotype: At one end, the junction sequence differs from germline, possibly due to a read error. CDR3 sequence (DNA): TGTGCCAGCAACTTGAGGACAGTACAAGAGACCCAGTACTTC. Protein product: CASNLRTVQETQYF. The V gene is TRBV5-5, the J gene TRBJ2-5; possible D gene TRBD1, 6 bases. The CDR3 has 14 residues. The germline CDR1 and CDR2 sequences are SGHKS and YYEKEE (reference sequence).

This clonotype was detected many times. The chain combines TRBV5-6 with TRBJ2-1, with 7 nucleotides matching TRBD1. In germline, CDR1 is SGHDT, CDR2 YYEEEE. After removal of 4 bases from V and 8 bases from J, the junction contained 12 bases not matched to a gene. CDR3 length: 15 residues. Written as DNA, the CDR3 is TGTGCCAGCAGCCTCCTCCTGACAGGGTTCGATGAGCAGTTCTTC. This translates into CASSLLLTGFDEQFF.

V and J are TRBV4-3 and TRBJ2-3; 9 bases fit TRBD1. This CDR3 contains 16 residues. In germline, CDR1 is LGHNA, CDR2 YSLEER. Trimming took 5 bases from V and 0 from J; bases not matched to a gene: 6. The CDR3 is CASSSQGAPSTDTQYF. In nucleotides, the CDR3 is TGCGCCAGCAGCTCACAGGGGGCCCCAAGCACAGATACGCAGTATTTT.

This chain links TRBV5-1 with TRBJ2-2, with TRBD1 matching 8 bases. The V gene's germline CDR1 is SGHRS and CDR2 YFSETQ. This CDR3 has 16 residues. Trimming removed 0 bases from V and 4 bases from J; junction bases left unmatched: 5. The CDR3 DNA reads TGCGCCAGCAGCTTGGTGGCAGGGGGCTTCACCGGGGAGCTGTTTTTT. As protein: CASSLVAGGFTGELFF.